The rows below give T cell receptor beta chains drawn from one sample of a study of blood T cell repertoires in COVID-19. The table came from immunoSEQ multiplex PCR; TCRdb's copy has only in-frame clones and leaves some out. The repertoire has around 26,000 clones, 82% of them found once; the top ten carry 30% to 35%. What was sequenced was peripheral blood. These receptors originate from a human donor in a cohort sampled during active COVID-19. Each CDR3 is given with its conserved first and last residue. The D gene is left open where the match is weak. The size entry is marked missing in some rows and otherwise reads once, few, many or a size class.

D gene	V gene	clone size	J gene	CDR3 protein	CDR3 DNA
TRBD2	TRBV7-2	-	TRBJ2-7	CASTVLATGRVYEQYF	TGTGCCAGCACCGTGCTGGCGACGGGGAGGGTCTACGAGCAGTACTTC
-	TRBV11-2	-	TRBJ1-1	CASSFIEGNTEAFF	TGTGCCAGCAGCTTCATTGAGGGTAACACTGAAGCTTTCTTT
-	TRBV6-2/TRBV6-3	medium-sized	TRBJ2-7	CASSPSNNEQYF	TGTGCCAGCAGTCCCTCAAACAACGAGCAGTACTTC
TRBD1	TRBV10-3	-	TRBJ1-5	CAISDSDRGYQPQHF	TGTGCCATCAGTGACTCCGACAGGGGGTATCAGCCCCAGCATTTT
TRBD2	TRBV18	-	TRBJ2-5	CASSPSTSSRGTQYF	TGTGCCAGCTCACCATCGACTAGCTCTCGGGGGACCCAGTACTTC
TRBD2	TRBV10-3	-	TRBJ2-5	CAAGAGLNQETQYF	TGTGCCGCGGGAGCGGGCTTAAATCAAGAGACCCAGTACTTC
-	TRBV4-3	-	TRBJ2-3	CASSHASSRNTQYF	TGCGCCAGCAGCCATGCCAGCTCGAGGAATACGCAGTATTTT
TRBD2	TRBV7-9	-	TRBJ2-7	CASSWEGVAYEQYF	TGTGCCAGCAGCTGGGAGGGAGTGGCGTACGAGCAGTACTTC
-	TRBV30	-	TRBJ1-5	CAWSVKGNNQPQHF	TGTGCCTGGAGTGTAAAGGGGAACAATCAGCCCCAGCATTTT
TRBD1	TRBV20-1	-	TRBJ2-7	CSASGDRGSQSYEQYF	TGCAGTGCTAGTGGGGACAGGGGGAGCCAGTCCTACGAGCAGTACTTC
-	TRBV9	-	TRBJ2-5	CASSPGPGRQETQYF	TGTGCCAGCAGCCCCGGTCCAGGGAGGCAAGAGACCCAGTACTTC
-	TRBV19	-	TRBJ2-2	CASRRGLSTGELFF	TGTGCCAGTCGTCGCGGACTTAGCACCGGGGAGCTGTTTTTT
-	TRBV9	-	TRBJ2-1	CASSFDRSSYNEQFF	TGTGCCAGCTCTTTCGACCGGAGCTCCTACAATGAGCAGTTCTTC
TRBD1	TRBV5-8	-	TRBJ2-7	CASSPTGGFSYEQYF	TGTGCCAGCAGCCCGACAGGGGGCTTCTCCTACGAGCAGTACTTC
TRBD2	TRBV11-3	-	TRBJ2-5	CASSFGGDGGETQYF	TGTGCCAGCAGCTTTGGGGGGGACGGTGGGGAGACCCAGTACTTC
TRBD1	TRBV13	-	TRBJ2-7	CASSQLGGTGLYEQYF	TGTGCCAGCAGCCAGCTCGGCGGGACAGGGTTGTACGAGCAGTACTTC
TRBD1	TRBV6-5	-	TRBJ1-1	CASTPPTGVATEAFF	TGTGCCAGCACCCCGCCGACAGGGGTGGCCACTGAAGCTTTCTTT
-	TRBV11-2	-	TRBJ2-2	CASGLGRALTGELFF	TGTGCCAGCGGTCTGGGCAGGGCACTGACCGGGGAGCTGTTTTTT
TRBD1	TRBV28	-	TRBJ1-5	CASSPAGTGDNQPQHF	TGTGCCAGCAGCCCGGCCGGGACAGGGGACAATCAGCCCCAGCATTTT
-	TRBV18	-	TRBJ2-4	CASSPQGSRDIQYF	TGTGCCAGCTCACCTCAGGGATCGCGTGACATTCAGTACTTC
TRBD1	TRBV11-2	-	TRBJ2-5	CASSRGQGETQYF	TGTGCCAGCAGCCGGGGACAGGGGGAGACCCAGTACTTC
TRBD1	TRBV28	once	TRBJ2-7	CASSLGGQGSYEQYF	TGTGCCAGCAGTCTAGGGGGACAGGGATCCTACGAGCAGTACTTC
TRBD2	TRBV30	-	TRBJ2-2	CAWRAGTSLNTGELFF	TGTGCCTGGAGGGCCGGGACTAGCTTGAATACCGGGGAGCTGTTTTTT
-	TRBV5-6	-	TRBJ1-5	CASSLVRNSNQPQHF	TGTGCCAGCAGCTTGGTGAGAAATAGCAATCAGCCCCAGCATTTT
TRBD1	TRBV7-2	-	TRBJ2-7	CASSYLLGTAYEQYF	TGTGCCAGCAGCTACCTCCTGGGGACAGCCTACGAGCAGTACTTC
TRBD2	TRBV7-2	-	TRBJ2-5	CASSRYRAGASKYGETQYF	TGTGCCAGCAGCCGTTATCGGGCGGGAGCCTCTAAATACGGAGAGACCCAGTACTTC
TRBD1	TRBV6-5	-	TRBJ1-5	CASNWEQGVSQPQHF	TGTGCCAGTAACTGGGAACAGGGGGTATCGCAGCCCCAGCATTTT
-	TRBV2	-	TRBJ1-2	CASRDQGRLGGYTF	TGTGCCAGCAGAGACCAGGGTCGGCTGGGTGGCTACACCTTC
TRBD2	TRBV7-9	-	TRBJ2-7	CASSPGLAFSSYEQYF	TGTGCCAGCAGCCCGGGACTAGCTTTCAGCTCCTACGAGCAGTACTTC
-	TRBV3-1/TRBV3-2	-	TRBJ2-7	CASSRTSSSWYEGEQYF	TGTGCCAGCAGCCGAACCTCTTCTAGCTGGTACGAGGGCGAGCAGTACTTC
-	TRBV5-1	-	TRBJ2-7	CASSLAGAGGEQYF	TGCGCCAGCAGCTTGGCAGGGGCTGGCGGCGAGCAGTACTTC
TRBD1	TRBV3-1/TRBV3-2	-	TRBJ2-7	CASRPLRRDSSNEQYF	TGTGCCAGCAGGCCCCTCCGTCGGGACAGTTCAAACGAGCAGTACTTC
-	TRBV20-1	once	TRBJ2-1	CSATDNEQFF	TGCAGTGCTACTGACAATGAGCAGTTCTTC
-	TRBV6-5	-	TRBJ2-2	CASSYGRVGTGELFF	TGTGCCAGCAGTTATGGCAGGGTAGGCACCGGGGAGCTGTTTTTT
-	TRBV11-3	-	TRBJ1-1	CASSLGPNREAFF	TGTGCCAGCAGCTTAGGCCCTAACCGCGAAGCTTTCTTT